The 10 T cell receptor beta chains presented below share a single source sample, sequenced in a study of tumor and adjacent non-tumor tissue in lung cancer. This sample's RNA came from whole unsorted tissue. Distant lung tissue was collected more than 3 cm away from the tumor edge. TCRbeta libraries were built with three rounds of nested PCR, modified from ARM-PCR. A single record per CDR3 protein comes from TCRdb applying MiXCR to the multiplex PCR reads. Of 60,000 or so distinct CDR3 sequences detected, about 56% appear once; the ten largest clones hold about 32%. Sequencing was done on a sample of distant non-tumor lung tissue. Receptors originate from a man aged 65 to 85 with non-small cell lung cancer.

In this sample, this clonotype turned up many times. The rearrangement uses TRBV6-6 and TRBJ1-5; D not certain. Germline V gene data show CDR1 as MNHNY and CDR2 as SVGAGI (reference sequence). Trimming cost V 6 bases and J 0 bases, with 6 bases left between them. The CDR3 is 13 residues long. In DNA, the CDR3 is TGTGCCAGCAGCCCAAATAGCAATCAGCCCCAGCATTTT. This gives the protein CASSPNSNQPQHF.

For this clonotype: One end of the junction fails to match germline, which may point to a read error. J is TRBJ1-1 and V is TRBV4-2; D gene ambiguous. There are 13 residues in the CDR3. Germline V gene data show CDR1 as LGHNA and CDR2 as YNFKEQ. Here the CDR3 reads CASSYDGNIEAFF. As DNA, the CDR3 is TGTGCCAGCAGCTACGACGGGAACATTGAAGCTTTCTTC.

This clonotype was counted only a few times. With a much larger clone just one base away, this may be a read error. This rearrangement joins TRBV4-2 to TRBJ2-3; the D gene is possibly TRBD2 (5 bases). The CDR3 is made up of 15 amino acids. Per germline, CDR1 LGHNA and CDR2 YNFKEQ. The ends were cut back, 0 bases at V and 3 bases at J, with 10 bases in the middle. The CDR3 sequence: CASSQDRRKTDTQYF. The CDR3 DNA reads as TGTGCCAGCAGCCAAGATAGGAGGAAAACAGATACGCAGTATTTT.

In regard to this clonotype: One end of the junction is discordant with germline, which a read error may explain. The V gene is TRBV11-2, the J gene TRBJ1-3; D is ambiguous. Per germline, CDR1 SGHAT and CDR2 FQNNGV. This CDR3 region has 17 residues. The DNA for the CDR3 is TGTGCCAACAGCTTAGAGTGGAGGATATCAACTGGAAACACCATATATTTT. Residues: CANSLEWRISTGNTIYF.

About this clonotype itself: A clone one base away is much larger, so this may be a read error. The chain carries TRBV14 and TRBJ2-4; D is ambiguous. Germline CDR1 is SGHDN and CDR2 is FVKESK. V gave up 3 bases and J gave up 1 base, with 13 bases separating them. This CDR3 has 16 amino acids. The CDR3 spells CASSQETCLAKNIQYF. In nucleotides, the CDR3 is TGTGCCAGCAGCCAGGAGACATGTTTGGCCAAAAACATTCAGTACTTC.

This clonotype came up many times. The chain employs TRBV5-4 and TRBJ2-2; tentatively, D is TRBD1 (5 bases). CDR3 length: 14 residues. Germline CDR1 and CDR2: SGHNT and YYREEE (reference sequence). V lost 9 bases to trimming and J lost 1 base, with 13 bases between them. This CDR3 reads CATGGQGNTGELFF. The DNA for the CDR3 is TGTGCCACCGGTGGACAAGGGAACACCGGGGAGCTGTTTTTT.

Ten or more counts support this clonotype. This chain links TRBV6-2 or TRBV6-3 with TRBJ2-7; 8 nucleotides line up with TRBD1. The junction had 8 bases not matched to a gene; V was cut back by 6 bases and J by 1 base. Germline CDR1 MNHEY, CDR2 SVGEGT. This CDR3 spans 15 amino acids. Here the CDR3 DNA reads TGTGCCAGCAGCCGGATCGGGACAGGATCCTACGAGCAGTACTTC. This sequence encodes CASSRIGTGSYEQYF.

This rearrangement joins TRBV12-3 or TRBV12-4 to TRBJ2-7; possible D gene TRBD1, 5 bases. The V end was cut by 9 bases, the J end by 5 bases, with 17 bases between. The CDR3 has 13 amino acids. The CDR3 DNA reads TGTGCCAGTGCCTACCTCAGGGAAGACGAGCAGTACTTC. Translating it yields CASAYLREDEQYF.

About this clonotype: This may stem from a read error, because a much larger clone lies one nucleotide away. The V and J genes are TRBV12-3 or TRBV12-4 and TRBJ2-2, with D perhaps matching TRBD2 (5 bases). This CDR3 spans 14 amino acids. DNA of the CDR3: TGTGTCAGCGGAAAGGTGGCGAACACCGGGGAGCTGTTTTTT. It yields the protein CVSGKVANTGELFF.

In this sample, this clonotype turned up many times. The V and J genes are TRBV12-3 or TRBV12-4 and TRBJ1-1; D remains ambiguous. The CDR3 spans 12 residues. Trimming took off 6 bases at V and 3 bases at J, with 8 bases between the two ends. Written as DNA, the CDR3 is TGTGCCAGCAGCCCGATTTACACTGAAGCTTTCTTT. Its protein product is CASSPIYTEAFF.